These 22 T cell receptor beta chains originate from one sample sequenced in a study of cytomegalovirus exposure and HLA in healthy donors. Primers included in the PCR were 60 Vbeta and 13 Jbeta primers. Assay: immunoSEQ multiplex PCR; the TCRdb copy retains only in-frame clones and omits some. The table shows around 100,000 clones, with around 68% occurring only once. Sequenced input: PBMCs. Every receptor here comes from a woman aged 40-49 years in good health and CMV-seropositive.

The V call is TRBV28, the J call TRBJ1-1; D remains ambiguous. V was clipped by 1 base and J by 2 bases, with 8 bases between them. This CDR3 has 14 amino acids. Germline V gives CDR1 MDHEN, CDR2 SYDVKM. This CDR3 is CASSLSEGNTEAFF. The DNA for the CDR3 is TGTGCCAGCAGTTTATCCGAGGGAAACACTGAAGCTTTCTTT.

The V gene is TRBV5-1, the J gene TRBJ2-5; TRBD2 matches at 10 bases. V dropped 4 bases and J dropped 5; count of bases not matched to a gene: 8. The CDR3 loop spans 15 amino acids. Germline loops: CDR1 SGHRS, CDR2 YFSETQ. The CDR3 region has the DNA TGCGCCAGCAGCCCCCGAGGGACTAGCGAGGAGACCCAGTACTTC. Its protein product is CASSPRGTSEETQYF. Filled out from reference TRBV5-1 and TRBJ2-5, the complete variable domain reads KAGVTQTPRYLIKTRGQQVTLSCSPISGHRSVSWYQQTPGQGLQFLFEYFSETQRNKGNFPGRFSGRQFSNSRSEMNVSTLELGDSALYLCASSPRGTSEETQYFGPGTRLLVL.

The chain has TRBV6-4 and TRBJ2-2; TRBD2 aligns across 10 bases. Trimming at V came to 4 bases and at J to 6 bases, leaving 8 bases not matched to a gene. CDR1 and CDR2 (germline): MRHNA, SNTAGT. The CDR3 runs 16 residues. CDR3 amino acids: CASSASAGGPAGELFF. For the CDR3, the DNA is TGTGCCAGCAGTGCTTCAGCGGGAGGGCCCGCCGGGGAGCTGTTTTTT.

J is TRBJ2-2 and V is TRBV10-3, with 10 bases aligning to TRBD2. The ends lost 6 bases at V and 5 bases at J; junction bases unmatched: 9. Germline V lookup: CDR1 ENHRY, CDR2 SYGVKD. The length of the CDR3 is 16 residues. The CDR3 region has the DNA TGTGCCATCAGCCCTACTAGCGGGATTGGGACCGGGGAGCTGTTTTTT. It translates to CAISPTSGIGTGELFF.

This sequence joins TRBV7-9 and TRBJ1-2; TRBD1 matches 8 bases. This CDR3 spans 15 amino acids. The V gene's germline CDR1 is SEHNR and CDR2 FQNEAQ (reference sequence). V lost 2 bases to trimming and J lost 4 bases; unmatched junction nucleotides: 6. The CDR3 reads CASSLQGAKRYGYTF. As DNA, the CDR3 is TGTGCCAGCAGCTTACAGGGGGCCAAACGCTATGGCTACACCTTC.

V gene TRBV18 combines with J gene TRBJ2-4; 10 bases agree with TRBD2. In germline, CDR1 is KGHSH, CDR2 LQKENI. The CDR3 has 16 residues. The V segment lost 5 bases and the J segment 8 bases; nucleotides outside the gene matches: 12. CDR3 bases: TGTGCCAGCTCATCAACAGCGGGGGGGAGTCTCGACATTCAGTACTTC. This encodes CASSSTAGGSLDIQYF. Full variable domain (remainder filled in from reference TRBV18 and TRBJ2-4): NAGVMQNPRHLVRRRGQEARLRCSPMKGHSHVYWYRQLPEEGLKFMVYLQKENIIDESGMPKERFSAEFPKEGPSILRIQQVVRGDSAAYFCASSSTAGGSLDIQYFGAGTRLSVL.

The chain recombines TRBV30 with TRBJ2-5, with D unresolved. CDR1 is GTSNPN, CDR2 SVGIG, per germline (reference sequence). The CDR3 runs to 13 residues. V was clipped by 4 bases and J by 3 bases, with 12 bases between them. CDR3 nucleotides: TGTGCCTGGACGGGTTCCGTGGAAGAGACCCAGTACTTC. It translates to CAWTGSVEETQYF. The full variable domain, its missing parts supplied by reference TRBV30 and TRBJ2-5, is SQTIHQWPATLVQPVGSPLSLECTVEGTSNPNLYWYRQAAGRGLQLLFYSVGIGQISSEVPQNLSASRPQDRQFILSSKKLLLSDSGFYLCAWTGSVEETQYFGPGTRLLVL.

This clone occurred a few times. CDR3 coding DNA: TGTGCCAGCAGTGATGGGGGGTCAGGGAACACTGAAGCTTTCTTT. This translates into CASSDGGSGNTEAFF. V gene TRBV2 combines with J gene TRBJ1-1; D possibly corresponds to TRBD1 (5 bases). V lost 3 bases, J lost 1 base, and 12 bases lay in between. The CDR3 is made up of 15 amino acids. Germline V gives CDR1 SNHLY, CDR2 FYNNEI. The whole variable domain, remainder taken from reference TRBV2 and TRBJ1-1, is EPEVTQTPSHQVTQMGQEVILRCVPISNHLYFYWYRQILGQKVEFLVSFYNNEISEKSEIFDDQFSVERPDGSNFTLKIRSTKLEDSAMYFCASSDGGSGNTEAFFGQGTRLTVV.

The CDR3 loop reads CASSGGGLETQYF. CDR3 in DNA: TGTGCCAGCAGCGGAGGTGGGCTAGAGACCCAGTACTTC. The chain uses TRBV11-3 and TRBJ2-5; maybe TRBD2 (5 bases). V shed 5 bases and J shed 4 bases, with 11 bases lying between them. CDR1 and CDR2 (germline): SGHNT, YENEEA. This CDR3 has 13 amino acids. The full variable domain, in which reference TRBV11-3 and TRBJ2-5 provide the parts outside the CDR3, is EAGVVQSPRYKIIEKKQPVAFWCNPISGHNTLYWYLQNLGQGPELLIRYENEEAVDDSQLPKDRFSAERLKGVDSTLKIQPAELGDSAVYLCASSGGGLETQYFGPGTRLLVL.

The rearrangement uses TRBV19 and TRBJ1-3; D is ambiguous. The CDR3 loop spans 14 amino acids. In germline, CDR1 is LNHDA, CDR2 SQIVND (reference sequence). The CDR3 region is CASASGSSGNTIYF. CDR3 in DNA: TGTGCTTCCGCCTCCGGGTCCTCTGGAAACACCATATATTTT.

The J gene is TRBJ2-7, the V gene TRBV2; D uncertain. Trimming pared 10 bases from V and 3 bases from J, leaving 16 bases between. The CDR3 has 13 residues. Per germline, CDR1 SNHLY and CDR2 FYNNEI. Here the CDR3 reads CATTGPRFYEQYF. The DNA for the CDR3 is TGTGCCACCACGGGTCCTCGGTTCTACGAGCAGTACTTC. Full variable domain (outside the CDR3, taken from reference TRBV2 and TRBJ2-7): EPEVTQTPSHQVTQMGQEVILRCVPISNHLYFYWYRQILGQKVEFLVSFYNNEISEKSEIFDDQFSVERPDGSNFTLKIRSTKLEDSAMYFCATTGPRFYEQYFGPGTRLTVT.

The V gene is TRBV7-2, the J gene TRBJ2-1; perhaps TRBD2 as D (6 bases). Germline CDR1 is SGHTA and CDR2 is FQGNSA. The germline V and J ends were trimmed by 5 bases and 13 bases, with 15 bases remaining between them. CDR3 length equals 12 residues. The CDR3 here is CASSVRSGTQFF. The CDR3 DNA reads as TGTGCCAGCAGCGTTAGATCCGGGACTCAGTTCTTC.

The CDR3 bases are TGTGCCAGCACCCACAGCGGGGACGCAGATACGCAGTATTTT. Its protein product is CASTHSGDADTQYF. This chain links TRBV9 with TRBJ2-3; 7 nucleotides line up with TRBD2. Germline CDR1 reads SGDLS; CDR2 reads YYNGEE. The ends lost 6 bases at V and 4 bases at J; junction bases unmatched: 8. The length of the CDR3 is 14 residues. The full variable domain, with the rest looked up from reference TRBV9 and TRBJ2-3, is DSGVTQTPKHLITATGQRVTLRCSPRSGDLSVYWYQQSLDQGLQFLIQYYNGEERAKGNILERFSAQQFPDLHSELNLSSLELGDSALYFCASTHSGDADTQYFGPGTRLTVL.

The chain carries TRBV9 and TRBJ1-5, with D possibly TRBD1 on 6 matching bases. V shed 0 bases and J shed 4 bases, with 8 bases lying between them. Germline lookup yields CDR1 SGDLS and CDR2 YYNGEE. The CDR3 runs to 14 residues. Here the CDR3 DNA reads TGTGCCAGCAGCGTAGGACAGGTTAATCAGCCCCAGCATTTT. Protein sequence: CASSVGQVNQPQHF.

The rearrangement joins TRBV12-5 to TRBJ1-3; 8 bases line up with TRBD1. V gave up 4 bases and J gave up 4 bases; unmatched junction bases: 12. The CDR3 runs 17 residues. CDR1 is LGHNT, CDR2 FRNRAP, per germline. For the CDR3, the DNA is TGTGCTAGTGGTTCTCCCCCAGGGGGCGGTTGGGGAAACACCATATATTTT. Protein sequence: CASGSPPGGGWGNTIYF.

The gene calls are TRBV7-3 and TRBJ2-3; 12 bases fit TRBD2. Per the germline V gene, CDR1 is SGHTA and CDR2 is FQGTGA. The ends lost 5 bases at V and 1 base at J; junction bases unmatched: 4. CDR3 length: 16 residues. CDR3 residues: CASSPRTSGGTDTQYF. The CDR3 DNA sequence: TGTGCCAGCAGCCCGAGGACTAGCGGGGGCACAGATACGCAGTATTTT.

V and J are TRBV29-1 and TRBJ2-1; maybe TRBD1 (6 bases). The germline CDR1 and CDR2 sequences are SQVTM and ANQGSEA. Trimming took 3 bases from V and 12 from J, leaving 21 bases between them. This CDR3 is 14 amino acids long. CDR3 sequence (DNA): TGCAGCGTTGAGAAGTACGGGACACAAAAGGGGCAGTTCTTC. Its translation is CSVEKYGTQKGQFF.

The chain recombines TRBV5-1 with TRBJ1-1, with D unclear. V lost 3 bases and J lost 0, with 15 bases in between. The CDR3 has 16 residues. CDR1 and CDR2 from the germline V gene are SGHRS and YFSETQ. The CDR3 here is CASSSDRDWMNTEAFF. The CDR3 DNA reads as TGCGCCAGCAGCTCGGATCGTGACTGGATGAACACTGAAGCTTTCTTT.

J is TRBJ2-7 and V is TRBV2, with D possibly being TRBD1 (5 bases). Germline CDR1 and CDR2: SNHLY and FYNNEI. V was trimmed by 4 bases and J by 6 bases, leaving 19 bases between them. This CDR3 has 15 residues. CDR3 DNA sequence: TGTGCCAGCAGTGCAGGGCAGGTAGCCCCCAGCGAGCAGTACTTC. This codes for CASSAGQVAPSEQYF.

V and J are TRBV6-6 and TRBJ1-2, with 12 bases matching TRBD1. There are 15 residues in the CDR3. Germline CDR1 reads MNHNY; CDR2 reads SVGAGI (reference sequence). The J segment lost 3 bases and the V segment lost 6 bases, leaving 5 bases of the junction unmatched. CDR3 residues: CASRKGTGGDYGYTF. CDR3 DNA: TGTGCCAGCAGAAAGGGGACAGGGGGCGACTATGGCTACACCTTC.

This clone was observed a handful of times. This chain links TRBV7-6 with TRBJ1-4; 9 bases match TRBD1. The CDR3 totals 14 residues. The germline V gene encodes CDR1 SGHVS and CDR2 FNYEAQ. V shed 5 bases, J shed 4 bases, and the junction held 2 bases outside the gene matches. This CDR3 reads CASSPGQGNEKLFF. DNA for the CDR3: TGTGCCAGCAGCCCGGGACAGGGTAATGAAAAACTGTTTTTT.

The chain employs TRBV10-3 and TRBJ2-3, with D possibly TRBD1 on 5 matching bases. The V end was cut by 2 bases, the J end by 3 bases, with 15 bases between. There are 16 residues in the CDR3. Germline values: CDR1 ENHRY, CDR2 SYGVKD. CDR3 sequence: CAISEGVETDTDTQYF. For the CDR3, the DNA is TGTGCCATCAGTGAGGGGGTCGAGACAGATACAGATACGCAGTATTTT.